The source of this TCR beta chain is a study of Graves' ophthalmopathy and Graves' hyperthyroidism. Study summary: Peripheral blood was collected at initial diagnosis, before any treatment.

Study outcomes and limitations: This model predicted ophthalmopathy progression (sensitivity 70% to 71%, specificity around 72%). The 13-signature model separated ophthalmopathy from stable hyperthyroidism at around 90% sensitivity and around 81% specificity.

Trimming took 0 bases from V and 4 from J, leaving 10 bases between them. The CDR3 contains 15 residues. Germline loops: CDR1 MGHRA, CDR2 YSYEKL. Note on this clonotype: The antigen is unknown.

Amplified TCR beta CDR3 regions were obtained using RNA transcripts as template. First-round RT-PCR used HTBI primers; second-round multiplex PCR followed. TCRdb recomputed calls from the multiplex PCR reads with MiXCR, one row per CDR3 protein. The table has more than 300,000 distinct CDR3 sequences, over 15% seen once. Where ophthalmopathy was absent within 18 months of follow-up, hyperthyroidism was stable. The source of this sequence is a woman in her late teens or twenties with stable Graves' hyperthyroidism. The chain couples TRBV4-1 to TRBJ1-5; D uncertain. Sequencing input: peripheral blood. The CDR3 coding sequence is TGCGCCAGCAGCCAAGAAGGGATATTAAATCAGCCCCAGCATTTT. It specifies CASSQEGILNQPQHF.